The rows below give T cell receptor beta chains drawn from one sample of a study of CD8+CD57+ T cells in acquired aplastic anemia. TCRdb ran MiXCR on the reads and lists one entry per CDR3 protein. The data show some 180,000 distinct CDR3 sequences, with roughly 60% seen just once and about two fifths held by the top ten. Sequences were obtained from sorted CD4+, CD8+, or CD8+CD57+ T cells (not recorded which) from PBMCs. Receptors originate from a human donor with aplastic anemia. Both conserved end residues are part of each CDR3. D genes are given only for firm matches. Size values are once, few and many counts, or a class for expanded clones, and some rows have none.

cdr3_aa cdr3_nt d_call j_call v_call clone_size
CATSEPRDFHNEQFF TGTGCCACCAGCGAGCCCCGGGACTTTCACAATGAGCAGTTCTTC NA TRBJ2-1 TRBV15 NA
CASSPARSLSTDTQYF TGTGCCAGCAGCCCCGCCCGAAGCCTTAGCACAGATACGCAGTATTTT NA TRBJ2-3 TRBV7-9 few
CASRRQGVVQPQHF TGTGCCAGTAGACGACAGGGGGTGGTTCAGCCCCAGCATTTT TRBD1 TRBJ1-5 TRBV19 NA
CASRRTGQETQYF TGTGCCAGTAGGCGGACAGGACAAGAGACCCAGTACTTC TRBD1 TRBJ2-5 TRBV19 NA
CATSRDRGSGNTIYF TGTGCCACCAGCAGAGATCGGGGGTCTGGAAACACCATATATTTT NA TRBJ1-3 TRBV15 many
CSAARDPVYEQYF TGCAGTGCGGCCCGGGACCCTGTCTACGAGCAGTACTTC NA TRBJ2-7 TRBV20-1 NA
CASSQRVGGGTQETQYF NA NA TRBJ2-5 TRBV3-2 NA
CATSDASGANNERLFF TGTGCCACCAGTGACGCGTCAGGAGCCAATAATGAAAGACTGTTTTTT NA TRBJ1-4 TRBV24-1 once
CASSVVASAYNEQFF TGTGCCAGCAGCGTAGTAGCTAGCGCCTACAATGAGCAGTTCTTC NA TRBJ2-1 TRBV9 NA
CASSPQELQGGQPQHF TGTGCCAGCAGCCCCCAAGAGCTTCAAGGCGGTCAGCCCCAGCATTTT NA TRBJ1-5 TRBV7-6 once
CASSLLSGGYEQYF TGCGCCAGCAGCCTACTTAGCGGGGGTTACGAGCAGTACTTC TRBD2 TRBJ2-7 TRBV10-2 NA
CASSLTTGEQYF TGTGCCAGCAGCTTAACTACGGGAGAGCAGTACTTC NA TRBJ2-7 TRBV7-3 NA
CASGTDSSRQFF TGTGCCAGCGGGACTGACTCCTCGAGGCAGTTCTTC NA TRBJ2-1 TRBV13 NA
CASNLAGGQETQYF TGTGCCAGCAACCTAGCGGGAGGTCAAGAGACCCAGTACTTC TRBD2 TRBJ2-5 TRBV2 NA
CASSQDLEGAETQYF TGTGCCAGCAGCCAAGATCTTGAAGGGGCGGAGACCCAGTACTTC NA TRBJ2-5 TRBV4-2 NA
CASQQRWDSNEQFF TGTGCCAGTCAGCAGAGGTGGGACAGCAATGAGCAGTTCTTC TRBD1 TRBJ2-1 TRBV6-9 NA
CASSYTTGNYGYTF TGTGCCAGCAGTTATACGACAGGGAACTATGGCTACACCTTC TRBD1 TRBJ1-2 TRBV13 many
CSVVSDSNTGELFF TGCAGCGTCGTATCAGACAGCAACACCGGGGAGCTGTTTTTT NA TRBJ2-2 TRBV29-1 few
CSARGDSGSGYEQYF TGCAGTGCTAGAGGGGATAGCGGGAGTGGGTACGAGCAGTACTTC TRBD2 TRBJ2-7 TRBV20-1 few
CASSSLAAGGTETQYF TGTGCCAGTAGTTCCCTAGCGGCCGGAGGTACAGAGACCCAGTACTTC TRBD2 TRBJ2-5 TRBV19 NA
CATSRAGTAYNEQFF TGTGCCACCAGCAGGGCAGGGACAGCCTACAATGAGCAGTTCTTC TRBD1 TRBJ2-1 TRBV15 NA
CSASWQSYEQYF TGCAGTGCTAGCTGGCAATCCTACGAGCAGTACTTC NA TRBJ2-7 TRBV20-1 once
CASSSPRQGGENEQYF TGTGCCAGCAGCTCACCCAGACAGGGTGGGGAAAACGAGCAGTACTTC TRBD1 TRBJ2-7 TRBV7-8 NA
CSAGRTGTSYEQYF TGCAGTGCTGGAAGGACAGGGACCTCCTACGAGCAGTACTTC TRBD1 TRBJ2-7 TRBV20-1 once
CASSLEGQGVTDTQYF TGCGCCAGCAGCTTGGAGGGACAGGGGGTAACAGATACGCAGTATTTT TRBD1 TRBJ2-3 TRBV9 NA
CATSSTTFTDTQYF TGTGCCACCAGTAGTACAACCTTCACAGATACGCAGTATTTT NA TRBJ2-3 TRBV24-1 NA
CSARDWGDPNTEAFF TGCAGTGCTAGAGATTGGGGGGACCCTAACACTGAAGCTTTCTTT NA TRBJ1-1 TRBV20-1 many
CSARASGAFYNSPPHF TGCAGTGCTAGAGCGAGCGGGGCATTCTATAATTCACCCCCCCACTTT NA TRBJ1-6 TRBV20-1 NA